This TCR beta chain was profiled in a study of metastatic and nonmetastatic thyroid tumors (TCRdb year 2020). Study-level background: The researchers compared repertoires between peripheral blood samples and tumor or nodule tissue samples from patients with malignant or benign thyroid disease. General conclusions and limits of the study: In both blood and tumor samples, malignant tumors were reported to have significantly higher TCR beta diversity than benign nodules.

Taken from cysteine to phenylalanine, the CDR3 has 14 residues. The read is trimmed to its CDR3 DNA, 42 bases read in frame from base 1. The germline V gene specifies SGHVS as CDR1 and FQNEAQ as CDR2. V is pruned by 5 bases and J by 2 bases, leaving 6 bases of the junction without a gene match. The table lists this clone with many counts. There is no known antigen for this receptor. No base quality information exists; no much larger clone differs at one position. No patient had received any treatment before thyroid surgery. The study retrospectively analysed patient clinical samples collected from the early 2010s to the late 2010s using T-cell receptor beta sequencing. Library generation was performed with PCR. Data came from an Illumina HiSeq 4000. High-throughput sequencing was used to profile the TCR beta-chain CDR3 region of every patient. As for how the authors treated the data: A classifier to discriminate distant-metastatic papillary thyroid cancer patients was built from CDR3 differences across clinicopathological groups. To measure repertoire diversity the researchers used the Shannon index, while the Morisita-Horn index served to gauge how similar the tumor and blood repertoires were. TCRdb trimmed public reads at Q25 via fastp, called clones via MiXCR and kept in-frame beta chains. TCRdb's processing, not the study's, gives the V and J calls here. In all, the sample holds tens of thousands of clones, and approximately 12% of those were seen once. The top ten clonotypes cover around 5% of the sample.

The rearrangement combines TRBV7-8 with TRBJ2-7; 7 bases in the middle match TRBD2. The sequence was collected from a female donor with papillary thyroid cancer or a benign thyroid nodule (not recorded which). Some clones in this sample may be carry-over from other donors' samples. Input material: blood. The nucleotides are TGTGCCAGCAGCCTGCTAGCGGATGCCTACGAGCAGTACTTC. It translates to CASSLLADAYEQYF.